Listed below are T cell receptor beta chains from one sample, sequenced in a study of sequential checkpoint blockade in melanoma. Measured with immunoSEQ multiplex PCR; TCRdb has only the in-frame clones, and not every one. The data contain fewer than 20,000 clones, roughly 72% of them seen just once; the ten biggest clones take up 21%. This specimen consisted of CD8+ T cells sorted from blood (inferred from file names), obtained from a patient given nivolumab and ipilimumab in sequence. Every receptor here comes from a human donor with melanoma. Each CDR3 is given with its conserved first and last residue. Fields, in order: clone size, V gene, CDR3 length, J gene, D gene, CDR3 DNA, CDR3 protein. The D gene is left open where the match is weak. For some rows the clone size is stated as once, few or many, or as a class when expanded; others skip it.

.	TRBV7-3	15	TRBJ2-7	TRBD2	TGTGCCAGCAGCGCCCTAGCGGGGGTGGACTACGAGCAGTACTTC	CASSALAGVDYEQYF
.	TRBV19	14	TRBJ1-1	TRBD1	TGTGCCAGTAGTATGGTGACAGGGGCGGCTGAAGCTTTCTTT	CASSMVTGAAEAFF
once	TRBV28	20	TRBJ1-5	TRBD1	TGTGCCAGCAGTTTATTGGGGGGGGACAGGGGGCACCTTAGCAATCAGCCCCAGCATTTT	CASSLLGGDRGHLSNQPQHF
.	TRBV6-1	15	TRBJ2-1	.	TGTGCCAGCAGCCTTGAAGGGGGCTCCTACAATGAGCAGTTCTTC	CASSLEGGSYNEQFF
.	TRBV10-3	13	TRBJ1-5	.	TGTGCCATCAGTGTAACAGAGCATCAGCCCCAGCATTTT	CAISVTEHQPQHF
.	TRBV28	14	TRBJ2-7	TRBD1	TGTGCCAGCAGTTGGACAGGGGCCTCCTACGAGCAGTACTTC	CASSWTGASYEQYF
.	TRBV5-4	15	TRBJ2-7	TRBD1	TGTGCCAGCAGCGGTCGGGACAGGGGGCCCCACGAGCAGTACTTC	CASSGRDRGPHEQYF
once	TRBV6-6	16	TRBJ2-1	TRBD2	TGTGCCAGCAGTTACACCAGCCGGGACTACTACAATGAGCAGTTCTTC	CASSYTSRDYYNEQFF
.	TRBV4-2	13	TRBJ2-7	TRBD2	TGTGCCAGCAATATGGGACTAGGTCACGAGCAGTACTTC	CASNMGLGHEQYF
.	TRBV19	14	TRBJ2-7	.	TGTGCCAGTAGTATGGGGGGAACGGGGTACGAGCAGTACTTC	CASSMGGTGYEQYF
.	TRBV28	14	TRBJ1-2	.	TGTGCCAGCAGACGCAGGGGTCAGAACTATGGCTACACCTTC	CASRRRGQNYGYTF
.	TRBV5-1	15	TRBJ1-2	TRBD1	TGCGCCAGCAGCTGGGGACAGGTCCGGCAATATGGCTACACCTTC	CASSWGQVRQYGYTF
.	TRBV5-1	11	TRBJ2-5	.	TGCGCCAGCAGACTCCAAGAGACCCAGTACTTC	CASRLQETQYF
once	TRBV28	12	TRBJ1-2	.	TGTGCCAGCAGTCCTTCGCGGGGTGGCTACACCTTC	CASSPSRGGYTF
.	TRBV25-1	15	TRBJ2-7	TRBD1	TGTGCCAGCAGTGAGGGACAGGGGGCGCCGAGCGAGCAGTACTTC	CASSEGQGAPSEQYF
.	TRBV7-6	14	TRBJ2-6	TRBD1	TGTGCCAGCAGTGGGGACAGGGGGGCCAACGTCCTGACTTTC	CASSGDRGANVLTF
.	TRBV6-5	14	TRBJ2-7	TRBD1	TGTGCCAGCAGTCTTCGACAGGGATCCTACGAGCAGTACTTC	CASSLRQGSYEQYF
.	TRBV6-6	16	TRBJ2-3	TRBD2	TGTGCCAGCAGTTACGAATCTAGCGGGGACACAGATACGCAGTATTTT	CASSYESSGDTDTQYF
.	TRBV9	15	TRBJ2-5	.	TGTGCCAGCAGCGCGGGAAGCAGGTCGCAAGAGACCCAGTACTTC	CASSAGSRSQETQYF
few	TRBV4-1	14	TRBJ1-2	.	TGCGCCAGCAGCCAAGTAGGGGGTAACTATGGCTACACCTTC	CASSQVGGNYGYTF
.	TRBV5-6	15	TRBJ2-7	.	TGTGCCAGCAGCTCCTGGGGCACCTACTCCTACGAGCAGTACTTC	CASSSWGTYSYEQYF
.	TRBV7-8	16	TRBJ2-6	.	TGTGCCAGCAGCTTAGGACTCAACTCTGGGGCCAACGTCCTGACTTTC	CASSLGLNSGANVLTF
once	TRBV6-5	14	TRBJ1-2	.	TGTGCCAGCAGTTACGGCCCTTCTGACTATGGCTACACCTTC	CASSYGPSDYGYTF
.	TRBV15	15	TRBJ2-7	TRBD2	TGTGCCACCAGCACGGCAGCGGGAGGGGCTAACGAGCAGTACTTC	CATSTAAGGANEQYF
.	TRBV6-5	14	TRBJ1-1	.	TGTGCCAGCAGCAACCCGACAGGGAACACTGAAGCTTTCTTT	CASSNPTGNTEAFF
.	TRBV4-1	15	TRBJ2-7	.	TGCGCCAGCAGCCAAGGGGACGGGAGCATCTACGAGCAGTACTTC	CASSQGDGSIYEQYF
few	TRBV4-1	18	TRBJ1-1	.	TGCGCCAGCAGCCTAAGTTCCTCTGGGGGGATGGGAAACACTGAAGCTTTCTTT	CASSLSSSGGMGNTEAFF
.	TRBV2	12	TRBJ1-2	.	TGTGCCAGCAGGTCAGGGGTCTATGGCTACACCTTC	CASRSGVYGYTF
.	TRBV29-1	14	TRBJ1-2	TRBD1	TGCAGCGTTGAAGAAGAGGGGGCAGGATATGGCTACACCTTC	CSVEEEGAGYGYTF